This T cell receptor (beta chain) is from a study of OX40 agonist ivuxolimab in advanced cancers. TCRdb keeps only in-frame clones here, not all; method: immunoSEQ multiplex PCR. The table lists about 73,000 clones, approximately 90% of them singletons. The V segment lost 6 bases and the J segment 11 bases; nucleotides outside the gene matches: 14. Germline CDR1 reads MNHEY; CDR2 reads SMNVEV (reference sequence). The CDR3 contains 14 residues. The source of this sequence is an adult with an advanced solid tumor such as melanoma, head and neck, liver or kidney cancer. The material sequenced was CD4+ or CD8+ T cells sorted from blood, taken in a trial of the OX40 agonist ivuxolimab. V and J are TRBV27 and TRBJ2-7, with 9 nucleotides matching TRBD2. The CDR3 loop is CASRPLAGNTGKYF. The CDR3 DNA sequence: TGTGCCAGCAGACCTCTAGCGGGAAATACTGGGAAGTACTTC.